These 31 T cell receptor beta chains originate from one sample sequenced in a study of shared clonotypes between healthy human individuals. The protocol was immunoSEQ multiplex PCR, while the TCRdb copy is restricted to in-frame clones and leaves out a portion. The top ten clones hold 0.1% to 0.15% of a sample with more than 2 million clones, 90% to 95% of them seen once. Sequencing used naive CD4+ T cells sorted from blood. As to subset: CD45RA+ positively selected. The receptor set was obtained from a man between 18 and 35 years old in good health.

This clone has only one observation. CDR3 DNA sequence: TGCGCCAGCAGCGTTTCGGGGAGTAGGAATGAAAAACTGTTTTTT. This encodes CASSVSGSRNEKLFF. V is TRBV10-2 and J is TRBJ1-4; no definite D call. Trimming stripped 6 bases from V and 5 bases from J, with 16 bases between. The CDR3 consists of 15 residues. Germline V CDR1 and CDR2: WSHSY, SAAADI.

The gene calls are TRBV19 and TRBJ1-5; no reliable D call. With 5 bases removed from V and 5 bases from J, the gap between germline ends came to 7 bases. Germline values: CDR1 LNHDA, CDR2 SQIVND (reference sequence). The CDR3 has 12 amino acids. CDR3 coding DNA: TGTGCCAGTAGTTCCGGGGATCAGCCCCAGCATTTT. It translates to CASSSGDQPQHF.

This chain connects TRBV5-1 to TRBJ2-7, with TRBD2 identical over 12 bases. This CDR3 is built from 14 residues. J lost 5 bases, V lost 4 bases, and 4 bases had no gene match. From germline, CDR1 is SGHRS and CDR2 YFSETQ. In DNA form, the CDR3 reads TGCGCCAGCAGCGTGACTAGCGGGAGTGACGAGCAGTACTTC. As protein: CASSVTSGSDEQYF. The variable domain in full, completed from reference TRBV5-1 and TRBJ2-7, reads KAGVTQTPRYLIKTRGQQVTLSCSPISGHRSVSWYQQTPGQGLQFLFEYFSETQRNKGNFPGRFSGRQFSNSRSEMNVSTLELGDSALYLCASSVTSGSDEQYFGPGTRLTVT.

V is TRBV5-1 and J is TRBJ2-5; D is uncertain. This CDR3 is built from 15 residues. V dropped 5 bases and J dropped 2 bases, with 16 bases sitting between them. CDR1 and CDR2 (germline): SGHRS, YFSETQ. For the CDR3, the DNA is TGCGCCAGCAGTCTCGTTCTAGATCCTCAAGAGACCCAGTACTTC. Translated, it gives CASSLVLDPQETQYF.

The rearrangement joins TRBV18 to TRBJ2-5, with unresolved D. The CDR3 sequence is 10 residues long. Trimming left V 11 bases short and J 2 bases short, with 6 bases between. Germline V gives CDR1 KGHSH, CDR2 LQKENI. The CDR3 is CASAQETQYF. The CDR3 nucleotides read TGTGCCTCTGCACAAGAGACCCAGTACTTC.

The chain is built from TRBV10-3 and TRBJ2-7, with 8 nucleotides matching TRBD1. The CDR3 sequence is 14 residues long. The junction had 6 bases not matched to a gene; V was cut back by 8 bases and J by 0 bases. Germline-derived CDR1 and CDR2 are ENHRY and SYGVKD. The CDR3 DNA is TGTGCCATCCGCCGGGACAGGAGCTCCTACGAGCAGTACTTC. Translating it yields CAIRRDRSSYEQYF.

The genes are TRBV28 and TRBJ1-2; 8 nucleotides line up with TRBD1. With 5 bases clipped from V and 5 bases from J, the junction kept 10 bases outside the gene matches. Per germline, CDR1 MDHEN and CDR2 SYDVKM. The CDR3 length is 15 residues. In DNA, the CDR3 is TGTGCCAGCAGTCCGACCGACAGGGGAGCATATGGCTACACCTTC. Its protein product is CASSPTDRGAYGYTF.

This chain links TRBV5-1 with TRBJ2-2; D is possibly TRBD1 (6 bases). Germline loops: CDR1 SGHRS, CDR2 YFSETQ. The CDR3 consists of 15 residues. Trimming took off 0 bases at V and 6 bases at J, with 12 bases between the two ends. The CDR3 nucleotides read TGCGCCAGCAGCTTGGCCGGGACAATAGCCGGGGAGCTGTTTTTT. It yields the protein CASSLAGTIAGELFF.

Comment on this clone: Other nucleotide sequences in the sample specify the same CDR3. The chain joins TRBV5-1 to TRBJ1-5; TRBD1 matches at 7 bases. There are 15 residues in the CDR3. V shed 0 bases and J 3 bases; nucleotides not matched to a gene: 3. Germline-derived CDR1 and CDR2 are SGHRS and YFSETQ. In DNA form, the CDR3 reads TGCGCCAGCAGCTTGGGGACAGGCAACAATCAGCCCCAGCATTTT. Translated: CASSLGTGNNQPQHF.

The gene calls are TRBV4-2 and TRBJ1-4, with D possibly matching TRBD1 (6 bases). Germline V lookup: CDR1 LGHNA, CDR2 YNFKEQ. V lost 4 bases and J 2 bases, leaving 14 bases between the germline ends. CDR3 length equals 16 residues. The CDR3 spells CASSPRRGGTNEKLFF. As DNA, the CDR3 is TGTGCCAGCAGCCCCAGGCGGGGGGGCACTAATGAAAAACTGTTTTTT.

V gene TRBV10-3 combines with J gene TRBJ1-5; a possible D gene is TRBD1 (5 bases). CDR1 ENHRY and CDR2 SYGVKD come from the germline V gene. This CDR3 has 13 amino acids. With 3 bases removed from V and 5 bases from J, the gap between germline ends came to 8 bases. The CDR3 region is CAISDRVDQPQHF. The CDR3 region has the DNA TGTGCCATCAGTGACAGGGTAGATCAGCCCCAGCATTTT.

CDR3 in amino acids: CAWSGRLLSSTDTQYF. DNA of the CDR3: TGTGCCTGGAGTGGAAGACTGCTGTCTAGCACAGATACGCAGTATTTT. This chain links TRBV30 with TRBJ2-3; no clear D gene. Germline V gene data show CDR1 as GTSNPN and CDR2 as SVGIG (reference sequence). The CDR3 is 16 amino acids. V gave up 1 base and J gave up 0 bases, with 14 bases separating them.

In this sample, this clone turned up once. This chain connects TRBV5-1 to TRBJ2-1, with 10 bases that match TRBD1. The germline gives CDR1 SGHRS, CDR2 YFSETQ. The CDR3 is made up of 15 amino acids. Losses at the gene ends were 4 bases for V and 14 bases for J; bases not matched to a gene: 15. CDR3 nucleotides: TGCGCCAGCAGCCAAACACCGGGACAGGGGAATCTGGAGTTCTTC. Its protein is CASSQTPGQGNLEFF.

The gene calls are TRBV27 and TRBJ2-7, with a tentative D call TRBD2 (5 bases). The CDR3 totals 15 residues. Germline V gene data show CDR1 as MNHEY and CDR2 as SMNVEV (reference sequence). Trimming removed 3 bases at V and 1 base at J, with 13 bases between. DNA for the CDR3: TGTGCCAGCAGTTTGAGGCGGGCCCTTTCCTACGAGCAGTACTTC. This translates into CASSLRRALSYEQYF.

This clone was recorded once. In DNA form, the CDR3 reads TGTGCCAGCAGAGACAGGGTTGGGGGCCAAGAGACCCAGTACTTC. Translation: CASRDRVGGQETQYF. This chain uses TRBV27 with TRBJ2-5; 7 bases match TRBD1. Germline CDR1 is MNHEY and CDR2 is SMNVEV (reference sequence). The J segment lost 1 base and the V segment lost 6 bases, leaving 8 bases of the junction unmatched. This CDR3 region has 15 residues.

This sequence joins TRBV19 and TRBJ2-2; D gene uncertain. This CDR3 has 13 amino acids. Germline V CDR1 and CDR2: LNHDA, SQIVND (reference sequence). Between the trimmed V and J ends, which lost 5 bases and 3 bases, there was a span of 7 bases. CDR3 sequence: CASSARDTGELFF. The DNA of the CDR3 is TGTGCCAGTAGTGCCCGAGACACCGGGGAGCTGTTTTTT.

The rearrangement links TRBV25-1 to TRBJ2-3, with 7 nucleotides matching TRBD1. Losses at the gene ends were 5 bases for V and 2 bases for J; bases not matched to a gene: 4. Germline V gene lookup returns CDR1 MGHDK and CDR2 SYGVNS. This CDR3 is 14 amino acids long. The CDR3 DNA is TGTGCCAGCAGTACCGGGACAGCCACAGATACGCAGTATTTT. Encoded protein: CASSTGTATDTQYF.

This chain connects TRBV6-1 to TRBJ2-1; D call uncertain. The CDR3 totals 17 residues. Per germline, CDR1 MNHNS and CDR2 SASEGT. V was trimmed by 2 bases and J by 5 bases, leaving 19 bases between them. CDR3 sequence (DNA): TGTGCCAGCAGTGAATATCGTACGAGTGGATTTGACAATGAGCAGTTCTTC. The encoded protein is CASSEYRTSGFDNEQFF.

The rearrangement links TRBV7-9 to TRBJ2-5; D gene unclear. The CDR3 spans 14 residues. V lost 1 base and J 2 bases, leaving 8 bases between the germline ends. CDR1 is SEHNR and CDR2 is FQNEAQ in the germline V gene (reference sequence). Written as DNA, the CDR3 is TGTGCCAGCAGCTTAGTGAAAGGGCAAGAGACCCAGTACTTC. This sequence encodes CASSLVKGQETQYF.

This rearrangement joins TRBV5-1 to TRBJ2-3, with 9 bases that match TRBD2. CDR3 length: 16 residues. Germline trimming cut 4 bases from V and 0 bases from J; bases unmatched to any gene: 6. The germline V gene encodes CDR1 SGHRS and CDR2 YFSETQ. The CDR3 DNA reads as TGCGCCAGCAGCCCTCTAGCGGGGATTAGCACAGATACGCAGTATTTT. It is translated as CASSPLAGISTDTQYF. Together with reference TRBV5-1 and TRBJ2-3, the CDR3 gives the full variable domain: KAGVTQTPRYLIKTRGQQVTLSCSPISGHRSVSWYQQTPGQGLQFLFEYFSETQRNKGNFPGRFSGRQFSNSRSEMNVSTLELGDSALYLCASSPLAGISTDTQYFGPGTRLTVL.

The rearrangement joins TRBV28 to TRBJ2-7, with 10 bases identical to TRBD2. Looked up from germline, CDR1 is MDHEN and CDR2 is SYDVKM. The CDR3 has 13 amino acids. J was trimmed by 0 bases and V by 10 bases; bases with no gene match: 3. The CDR3 here is CATLAGDSYEQYF. The CDR3 nucleotides are TGTGCCACCCTAGCGGGGGACTCCTACGAGCAGTACTTC.

This clone is a singleton in its sample. The CDR3: CASSLGDREKETQYF. The CDR3 bases are TGTGCCAGCAGCTTAGGTGACAGAGAGAAAGAGACCCAGTACTTC. This sequence joins TRBV7-9 and TRBJ2-5; a weak D match, TRBD1 (5 bases). V was clipped by 1 base and J by 3 bases, with 12 bases between them. This CDR3 is 15 amino acids long. Germline CDR1 and CDR2: SEHNR and FQNEAQ (reference sequence).

The V and J genes are TRBV18 and TRBJ2-3; 12 bases agree with TRBD2. V trimming: 6 bases; J trimming: 3 bases; junction bases outside the gene matches: 16. In germline, CDR1 is KGHSH, CDR2 LQKENI. This CDR3 has 19 amino acids. CDR3 amino acids: CASSPLAGGPVGRTDTQYF. CDR3 bases: TGTGCCAGCTCGCCTCTAGCGGGAGGGCCCGTCGGGAGGACAGATACGCAGTATTTT.

The chain joins TRBV13 to TRBJ2-1; 10 nucleotides agree with TRBD1. The germline gives CDR1 PRHDT, CDR2 FYEKMQ (reference sequence). CDR3 length: 18 amino acids. V lost 6 bases and J lost 6; bases outside the gene matches: 17. The DNA of the CDR3 is TGTGCCAGCAGACCAGGACAGGGGGGGGGACGAAAAAGCAATGAGCAGTTCTTC. Translated, it gives CASRPGQGGGRKSNEQFF.

This clone was seen just once. The V call is TRBV28, the J call TRBJ1-5; 7 nucleotides align to TRBD1. V lost 6 bases and J lost 0; bases outside the gene matches: 5. The CDR3 length is 15 residues. The V gene's germline CDR1 is MDHEN and CDR2 SYDVKM. The chain's CDR3 is CASRDGTVSNQPQHF. Here the CDR3 DNA reads TGTGCCAGCAGGGATGGGACAGTTAGCAATCAGCCCCAGCATTTT.

Comments on this clone: The junction shows a germline mismatch at one end, possibly a read error. The chain is built from TRBV10-3 and TRBJ1-6, with a possible D match to TRBD1 (5 bases). The CDR3 spans 14 residues. The V gene's germline CDR1 is ENHRY and CDR2 SYGVKD. CDR3 sequence: CASSYSGENSPLHF. The CDR3 nucleotides read TGTGCCAGCAGTTACTCGGGGGAGAATTCACCCCTCCACTTT.

The gene calls are TRBV4-1 and TRBJ1-1; 7 bases are a match to TRBD1. The ends lost 4 bases at V and 11 bases at J; junction bases unmatched: 22. CDR1 is MGHRA and CDR2 is YSYEKL in the germline V gene. The length of the CDR3 is 17 residues. CDR3 DNA sequence: TGCGCCAGCAGCCTAGAAGGGGGGGGACAGCTATCCCGTTCGGCTTTCTTT. This encodes CASSLEGGGQLSRSAFF.

CDR3 coding DNA: TGCGCCAGCAGCCCGGGACAGGGGGTGCCCTACGAGCAGTACTTC. As protein: CASSPGQGVPYEQYF. The chain has TRBV4-3 and TRBJ2-7; 11 bases align to TRBD1. This CDR3 region has 15 residues. V dropped 4 bases and J dropped 2; count of bases not matched to a gene: 4. Germline V gene lookup returns CDR1 LGHNA and CDR2 YSLEER.

This chain connects TRBV5-1 to TRBJ1-1; 8 bases are shared with TRBD1. Per the germline V gene, CDR1 is SGHRS and CDR2 is YFSETQ. The CDR3 is made up of 14 amino acids. V gave up 4 bases and J gave up 4 bases; unmatched junction bases: 6. Here the CDR3 reads CASSPRTGSTEAFF. CDR3 nucleotides: TGCGCCAGCAGCCCAAGGACAGGGAGCACTGAAGCTTTCTTT.

V is TRBV2 and J is TRBJ1-4; D might be TRBD1 (5 bases). V lost 11 bases to trimming and J lost 6 bases, with 16 bases between them. The CDR3 extends over 13 amino acids. From germline, CDR1 is SNHLY and CDR2 FYNNEI. CDR3 amino acids: CAVQAGRHEKLFF. The CDR3 DNA reads TGTGCCGTCCAAGCGGGACGCCATGAAAAACTGTTTTTT.

This clone occurred once. Mismatch with germline at one junction end may stem from a read error. V usage is TRBV5-1 and J usage is TRBJ2-5; TRBD1 might be the D (6 bases). The CDR3 runs 15 residues. CDR1 is SGHRS, CDR2 YFSETQ, per germline. The CDR3 nucleotides are TGCGCCACCAGCATACCGGGTTTGGGACACGAGACCCAGTACTTC. Translated: CATSIPGLGHETQYF.